Each of the 8 T cell receptor beta chains below was sequenced from the same sample in a study of blood T cell repertoires in COVID-19. Some clones are missing from TCRdb's copy, which holds only in-frame ones; the method was immunoSEQ multiplex PCR. The table includes about 200,000 clones, roughly 84% detected once. The sample consisted of peripheral blood. The receptors derive from a woman of 80 years or more with acute or convalescent COVID-19.

The chain combines TRBV5-1 with TRBJ2-5; 11 bases line up with TRBD2. This CDR3 comprises 15 residues. Germline assignment: CDR1 SGHRS and CDR2 YFSETQ. J gave up 5 bases and V 3 bases, and 6 bases lay outside the gene matches. CDR3 in amino acids: CASSSRVAGGETQYF. The CDR3 DNA reads TGCGCCAGCAGCTCCCGGGTAGCGGGAGGGGAGACCCAGTACTTC.

The CDR3 sequence is CASSFSGSGSGYGYTF. CDR3 bases: TGCGCCAGCAGCTTCTCAGGCAGTGGTAGCGGCTATGGCTACACCTTC. This sequence joins TRBV5-1 and TRBJ1-2; D is undetermined. CDR3 size: 16 residues. The germline CDR1 and CDR2 sequences are SGHRS and YFSETQ. With 2 bases removed from V and 4 bases from J, the gap between germline ends came to 18 bases.

The rearrangement links TRBV9 to TRBJ2-1; D is unresolved. Looked up from germline, CDR1 is SGDLS and CDR2 is YYNGEE. Deletions cut 3 bases from V and 0 bases from J, with 10 bases between. The CDR3 runs 15 residues. The CDR3 loop reads CASSAYHSSYNEQFF. CDR3 nucleotides: TGTGCCAGCAGCGCCTACCACAGCTCCTACAATGAGCAGTTCTTC.

The chain uses TRBV2 and TRBJ2-5; 7 nucleotides line up with TRBD1. Germline V CDR1 and CDR2: SNHLY, FYNNEI. CDR3 length: 12 amino acids. V was pared by 8 bases and J by 4 bases, with 4 bases of the junction left unmatched. CDR3 DNA sequence: TGTGCCAGCGGGGGACAGCGAGAGACCCAGTACTTC. This encodes CASGGQRETQYF.

J is TRBJ1-2 and V is TRBV9; 7 nucleotides align to TRBD1. In germline, CDR1 is SGDLS, CDR2 YYNGEE. Trimming cost V 4 bases and J 6 bases; bases outside gene matches: 15. The length of the CDR3 is 16 residues. As DNA, the CDR3 is TGTGCCAGCAGCCCGTTCCGGGACAGCGGGGGGCATGGCTACACCTTC. It specifies CASSPFRDSGGHGYTF.

The V gene is TRBV18, the J gene TRBJ2-6, with 14 bases identical to TRBD2. J was trimmed by 0 bases and V by 3 bases; bases with no gene match: 4. The CDR3 loop spans 19 amino acids. Germline V gene lookup returns CDR1 KGHSH and CDR2 LQKENI. The CDR3 DNA sequence: TGTGCCAGCTCACCTACGGGGACTAGCGGGAGCTCTGGGGCCAACGTCCTGACTTTC. It is translated as CASSPTGTSGSSGANVLTF.

The chain recombines TRBV18 with TRBJ1-1; D remains ambiguous. The CDR3 is 15 residues long. CDR1 KGHSH and CDR2 LQKENI come from the germline V gene. V lost 3 bases and J lost 3, with 14 bases in between. The CDR3 protein is CASSPLSRTYTEAFF. The CDR3 region has the DNA TGTGCCAGCTCACCCCTAAGTAGGACTTACACTGAAGCTTTCTTT.

The chain links TRBV7-2 to TRBJ2-1; D not certain. V was trimmed by 7 bases and J by 3 bases, leaving 19 bases between them. From germline, CDR1 is SGHTA and CDR2 FQGNSA. The CDR3 consists of 16 residues. The CDR3 sequence is CASTFRRSPYYNEQFF. CDR3 nucleotide sequence: TGTGCCAGCACCTTCCGCCGGAGTCCCTACTACAATGAGCAGTTCTTC.